A single sample is the source of the 26 T cell receptor beta chains below, sequenced in a study of T-cell reconstitution after alpha-beta-depleted transplantation in children. A library of TCRbeta sequences, prepared with unique molecular identifiers, was generated. TCRdb reprocessed the PCR reads via MiXCR and lists one record per CDR3 protein. The table records 450,000 to 500,000 distinct CDR3 sequences, about 12% of them present only once. This material consisted of PBMCs from the stem cell graft donor, taken from the stem cell graft. These receptors came from a human donor who donated a stem cell graft to a child with combined immunodeficiency.

This clonotype was counted a few times. The chain carries TRBV6-1 and TRBJ2-5; D perhaps matches TRBD2 (6 bases). This CDR3 comprises 15 residues. Germline V gives CDR1 MNHNS, CDR2 SASEGT. Deletions cut 6 bases from V and 1 base from J, with 15 bases between. Here the CDR3 DNA reads TGTGCCAGCAGCCGCGGCGGGGTTCCCCAAGAGACCCAGTACTTC. Protein: CASSRGGVPQETQYF.

The gene calls are TRBV6-2 or TRBV6-3 and TRBJ2-3, with TRBD2 identical over 11 bases. Trimming removed 6 bases from V and 3 bases from J; junction bases left unmatched: 17. Germline V gene lookup returns CDR1 MNHEY and CDR2 SVGEGT. CDR3 length equals 19 residues. CDR3 DNA sequence: TGTGCCAGCAGCTACCGAATGAGGTCTAGCGGGGGGACGACAGATACGCAGTATTTT. Its translation: CASSYRMRSSGGTTDTQYF.

The rearrangement joins TRBV7-6 to TRBJ2-1; 12 bases map to TRBD2. With 6 bases clipped from V and 3 bases from J, the junction kept 12 bases outside the gene matches. The CDR3 is 18 residues long. The germline CDR1 and CDR2 sequences are SGHVS and FNYEAQ. The CDR3: CASRPNPSGRASYNEQFF. Written as DNA, the CDR3 is TGTGCCAGCAGACCCAACCCTAGCGGGAGGGCTAGCTACAATGAGCAGTTCTTC. Full variable domain (missing parts from reference TRBV7-6 and TRBJ2-1): GAGVSQSPRYKVTKRGQDVALRCDPISGHVSLYWYRQALGQGPEFLTYFNYEAQQDKSGLPNDRFSAERPEGSISTLTIQRTEQRDSAMYRCASRPNPSGRASYNEQFFGPGTRLTVL.

DNA for the CDR3: TGTGCCAGCAGCTTAACACCGGGACAGGGGGCGGACGAGCAGTACTTC. As protein: CASSLTPGQGADEQYF. This chain links TRBV7-3 with TRBJ2-7, with 12 bases aligning to TRBD1. The J segment lost 5 bases and the V segment lost 0 bases, leaving 5 bases of the junction unmatched. CDR3 length: 16 amino acids. Germline V gene data show CDR1 as SGHTA and CDR2 as FQGTGA.

This clonotype was detected a few times. The chain recombines TRBV20-1 with TRBJ2-7; 7 nucleotides align to TRBD2. CDR3 size: 14 residues. Unmatched junction bases numbered 8, after V lost 6 bases and J lost 0 bases. Germline V gene lookup returns CDR1 DFQATT and CDR2 SNEGSKA (reference sequence). The CDR3 is CSANAPSGSYEQYF. In DNA form, the CDR3 reads TGCAGTGCCAATGCCCCTAGCGGCTCCTACGAGCAGTACTTC.

This chain links TRBV30 with TRBJ2-1; 7 bases agree with TRBD2. This CDR3 has 15 amino acids. Germline assignment: CDR1 GTSNPN and CDR2 SVGIG (reference sequence). The V segment lost 2 bases and the J segment 7 bases; nucleotides outside the gene matches: 11. CDR3 nucleotides: TGTGCCTGGAGTTTCGAAGCGGGAAAACGGAATGAGCAGTTCTTC. This sequence encodes CAWSFEAGKRNEQFF.

This clonotype was counted a few times. The genes are TRBV10-3 and TRBJ1-2; the D is unclear. V was shortened by 8 bases and J by 4 bases, with 5 bases between the two germline ends. The CDR3 contains 10 residues. CDR1 and CDR2 from the germline V gene are ENHRY and SYGVKD. CDR3 in amino acids: CAIGSYGYTF. The CDR3 DNA reads as TGTGCCATCGGGTCCTATGGCTACACCTTC.

This clonotype has a handful of counts. The chain links TRBV4-2 to TRBJ2-3; 8 bases map to TRBD2. This CDR3 is 17 amino acids long. The J segment lost 5 bases and the V segment lost 1 base, leaving 11 bases of the junction unmatched. Per the germline V gene, CDR1 is LGHNA and CDR2 is YNFKEQ. The CDR3 coding sequence is TGTGCCAGCAGCCAAGTTGCATCGGGGGGGGTGGGAGATACGCAGTATTTT. Its protein is CASSQVASGGVGDTQYF.

V and J are TRBV10-2 and TRBJ2-5, with D perhaps assigned TRBD1 or TRBD2 (6 bases each). The CDR3 extends over 14 amino acids. The V end was cut by 0 bases, the J end by 5 bases, with 10 bases between. CDR1 is WSHSY and CDR2 is SAAADI in the germline V gene. The DNA of the CDR3 is TGCGCCAGCAGTGAGTCCCGGGGGCTGGAGACCCAGTACTTC. Protein sequence: CASSESRGLETQYF.

This clonotype was counted ten times or more. V usage is TRBV5-1 and J usage is TRBJ2-5; TRBD1 or TRBD2 may be the D gene (5 bases each). Germline-derived CDR1 and CDR2 are SGHRS and YFSETQ. Trimming left V 4 bases short and J 0 bases short, with 10 bases between. The CDR3 covers 14 residues. The CDR3 loop reads CASSPGTHQETQYF. The CDR3 nucleotides read TGCGCCAGCAGCCCGGGGACCCACCAAGAGACCCAGTACTTC.

This clonotype was observed once. This is likely a read error, given that the CDR3 carries no conserved phenylalanine or tryptophan at its end. The chain uses TRBV7-2 and TRBJ2-7; unclear D gene. Germline V CDR1 and CDR2: SGHTA, FQGNSA. This CDR3 is built from 13 residues. Trimming took 0 bases from V and 1 from J, leaving 4 bases between them. The CDR3 protein is CASSLAGSYEQYL. The CDR3 DNA sequence: TGTGCCAGCAGCTTAGCGGGGTCCTACGAGCAGTACCTC.

The chain links TRBV18 to TRBJ2-1, with TRBD2 matching over 8 bases. The CDR3 sequence is 15 residues long. The germline V gene encodes CDR1 KGHSH and CDR2 LQKENI. The junction had 13 bases not matched to a gene; V was cut back by 2 bases and J by 13 bases. CDR3 DNA sequence: TGTGCCAGCTCACCATCCAGCGGGGGAACCCGGGAACAGTTCTTC. This sequence encodes CASSPSSGGTREQFF.

CDR3 nucleotide sequence: TGTGCCAGCAGTCTACTCCCCGGACAGGGTTTCCACGAGCAGTACTTC. Protein product: CASSLLPGQGFHEQYF. This chain connects TRBV5-5 to TRBJ2-7, with 8 bases identical to TRBD1. Germline CDR1 SGHKS, CDR2 YYEKEE (reference sequence). The CDR3 is 16 residues long. With 5 bases clipped from V and 5 bases from J, the junction kept 15 bases outside the gene matches. Complete variable domain (other parts from reference TRBV5-5 and TRBJ2-7): DAGVTQSPTHLIKTRGQQVTLRCSPISGHKSVSWYQQVLGQGPQFIFQYYEKEERGRGNFPDRFSARQFPNYSSELNVNALLLGDSALYLCASSLLPGQGFHEQYFGPGTRLTVT.

This clonotype was seen repeatedly, ten times or more. This chain connects TRBV11-2 to TRBJ2-5; TRBD2 might be the D (6 bases). This CDR3 comprises 13 residues. Between the trimmed V and J ends, which lost 5 bases and 4 bases, there was a span of 11 bases. Germline V gives CDR1 SGHAT, CDR2 FQNNGV. CDR3 sequence (DNA): TGTGCCAGCAGCCGGGACTTACTAGAGACCCAGTACTTC. Its protein product is CASSRDLLETQYF.

In its sample, this clonotype was seen many times. The chain joins TRBV7-2 to TRBJ2-1; TRBD1 matches 9 bases. Per germline, CDR1 SGHTA and CDR2 FQGNSA. The CDR3 covers 15 residues. Unmatched junction bases numbered 6, after V lost 5 bases and J lost 4 bases. CDR3 in amino acids: CASSPSGTGYNEQFF. DNA for the CDR3: TGTGCCAGCAGCCCCTCCGGGACAGGGTACAATGAGCAGTTCTTC.

This clonotype was detected only a few times. V and J are TRBV7-8 and TRBJ1-4; 7 bases match TRBD1. CDR3 length equals 14 residues. With V trimmed by 6 bases and J by 7 bases, 8 bases remained unmatched. Germline-derived CDR1 and CDR2 are SGHVS and FQNEAQ. CDR3 residues: CASRRTGGGEKLFF. CDR3 coding DNA: TGTGCCAGCAGGAGGACAGGTGGAGGTGAAAAACTGTTTTTT.

This clonotype was seen a few times. The V gene is TRBV21-1, the J gene TRBJ2-7; the listed D gene, TRBD1, was not tested against the DNA. TRBV21-1 is a pseudogene segment. The CDR3 extends over 16 amino acids. The CDR3 region is CASSPRGHRGSGEQYF. The CDR3 DNA reads as TGTGCCAGCAGTCCCAGAGGACACAGGGGGTCGGGGGAGCAGTACTTC.

The chain links TRBV5-1 to TRBJ2-1, with D possibly matching TRBD2 (6 bases). CDR1 and CDR2 from the germline V gene are SGHRS and YFSETQ. The V end lost 3 bases, the J end lost 4 bases, and 14 bases lay between the germline ends. This CDR3 has 15 amino acids. The CDR3 DNA reads as TGCGCCAGCAGCTCCTATAGCGGAAAATACAATGAGCAGTTCTTC. Its translation: CASSSYSGKYNEQFF.

This clonotype was seen only a few times. This sequence joins TRBV6-2 or TRBV6-3 and TRBJ2-2; 7 bases fit TRBD1. Germline lookup yields CDR1 MNHEY and CDR2 SVGEGT. CDR3 length: 14 amino acids. V shed 6 bases and J 4 bases; nucleotides not matched to a gene: 5. This CDR3 is CASSRGTATGELFF. CDR3 DNA sequence: TGTGCCAGCAGCCGTGGGACAGCCACCGGGGAGCTGTTTTTT.

Many counts were recorded for this clonotype. The chain employs TRBV6-1 and TRBJ2-3, with a weak D call TRBD2 (6 bases). CDR3 length: 15 residues. Germline assignment: CDR1 MNHNS and CDR2 SASEGT. The germline V and J ends were trimmed by 4 bases and 6 bases, with 17 bases remaining between them. The CDR3 reads CASSAPRGAGDTQYF. The CDR3 region has the DNA TGTGCCAGCAGTGCCCCCCGCGGGGCGGGGGATACGCAGTATTTT.

In this sample, this clonotype turned up a few times. The chain recombines TRBV20-1 with TRBJ2-5, with 10 bases fitting TRBD1. V was clipped by 7 bases and J by 5 bases; unmatched bases: 7. CDR1 DFQATT and CDR2 SNEGSKA come from the germline V gene (reference sequence). This CDR3 contains 13 residues. The CDR3, as DNA: TGCAGTGTCATCGACAGGGGGCTGGAGACCCAGTACTTC. This codes for CSVIDRGLETQYF.

The chain couples TRBV21-1 to TRBJ2-1; whether TRBD1, the table's D call, matches the DNA was not checked. TRBV21-1 is a pseudogene segment. There are 13 residues in the CDR3. The CDR3 reads CASSTKPLNEQFF. The CDR3 DNA is TGTGCCAGCAGCACTAAGCCCCTTAATGAGCAGTTCTTC.

In this sample, this clonotype turned up many times. The chain links TRBV5-1 to TRBJ2-5, with D perhaps matching TRBD2 (5 bases). From germline, CDR1 is SGHRS and CDR2 YFSETQ. CDR3 length: 14 residues. Between the trimmed V and J ends, which lost 4 bases and 5 bases, there was a span of 15 bases. CDR3 protein: CASSISELGETQYF. In DNA form, the CDR3 reads TGCGCCAGCAGCATCTCCGAACTAGGGGAGACCCAGTACTTC.

This clonotype turned up a few times. The rearrangement joins TRBV6-4 to TRBJ2-2, with D perhaps matching TRBD2 (5 bases). V was clipped by 5 bases and J by 2 bases, with 24 bases between them. CDR3 length: 19 residues. CDR1 and CDR2 from the germline V gene are MRHNA and SNTAGT. The CDR3 here is CASSHPSRSGSLNTGELFF. CDR3 DNA sequence: TGTGCCAGCAGTCACCCCTCGAGGAGCGGATCATTAAACACCGGGGAGCTGTTTTTT.

This clonotype was seen ten or more times. The gene calls are TRBV4-2 and TRBJ2-7; possible D gene TRBD2, 5 bases. V lost 0 bases and J lost 7, with 10 bases in between. The CDR3 is made up of 13 amino acids. Germline CDR1 LGHNA, CDR2 YNFKEQ. The CDR3: CASSQDLGGEQYF. The CDR3 DNA is TGTGCCAGCAGCCAAGATCTTGGCGGGGAGCAGTACTTC.

The table lists this clonotype with a few counts. In DNA form, the CDR3 reads TGTGCCAGCAGCTTGCGCCGGGGATTCGATAGCAATCAGCCCCAGCATTTT. It codes for CASSLRRGFDSNQPQHF. The chain links TRBV5-6 to TRBJ1-5, with D unclear. The CDR3 length is 17 residues. In germline, CDR1 is SGHDT, CDR2 YYEEEE. Trimming cost V 1 base and J 0 bases, with 14 bases left between them.